The entry that follows covers one T cell receptor beta chain sequence. This sample was taken from a study of early T cells in non-severe SARS-CoV-2 infection. Trimming cost V 3 bases and J 5 bases, with 14 bases left between them. This CDR3 is 15 amino acids long. Unique molecular identifiers were affixed to single, distinct cDNA molecules. One entry per CDR3 protein, called by TCRdb with MiXCR from the 5' RACE reads. The table shows under 30,000 distinct CDR3 sequences, with less than 7% occurring only once. The material sequenced was whole blood. The receptor's source is an adult who was a healthcare worker with PCR-confirmed SARS-CoV-2 infection or an uninfected control (not recorded which). The chain combines TRBV12-3 or TRBV12-4 with TRBJ2-1, with D tentatively TRBD2 (6 bases). CDR3 coding DNA: TGTGCCAGCAGTTTCCCGGGACTGGGAAACAATGAGCAGTTCTTC. Translating it yields CASSFPGLGNNEQFF.